A single sample is the source of the 21 T cell receptor beta chains below, sequenced in a study of STAT5B mutations in CD4+ large granular lymphocyte leukemia. Method: immunoSEQ multiplex PCR; TCRdb's copy keeps in-frame clones and lacks some. The table includes fewer than 45,000 clones, 65% to 85% detected once. The sample was CD4+ T cells from blood buffy coats. These receptors all stem from a human donor in good health.

The V gene is TRBV6-5, the J gene TRBJ1-2, with D unclear. The CDR3 has 12 amino acids. The germline V gene has CDR1 MNHEY and CDR2 SVGAGI. V lost 2 bases, J lost 7 bases, and 8 bases lay in between. The DNA of the CDR3 is TGTGCCAGCAGTTACAGAGGGTCTGGCTACACCTTC. This codes for CASSYRGSGYTF.

The CDR3 is CASSLYSRGTEAFF. The DNA for the CDR3 is TGTGCCAGCAGTTTGTACAGTCGGGGCACTGAAGCTTTCTTT. The chain joins TRBV28 to TRBJ1-1; the D is unclear. Germline values: CDR1 MDHEN, CDR2 SYDVKM. V was trimmed by 3 bases and J by 4 bases, leaving 12 bases between them. The length of the CDR3 is 14 residues.

J is TRBJ1-5 and V is TRBV19, with 10 positions matching TRBD1. The ends lost 3 bases at V and 7 bases at J; junction bases unmatched: 12. The germline CDR1 and CDR2 sequences are LNHDA and SQIVND (reference sequence). The CDR3 is made up of 17 amino acids. In nucleotides, the CDR3 is TGTGCCAGTAGTATCCAAACCGGGACAGGGGTTAGACAGCCCCAGCATTTT. This codes for CASSIQTGTGVRQPQHF.

The chain combines TRBV14 with TRBJ1-1, with a tentative D call TRBD1 (5 bases). The CDR3 sequence is 15 residues long. Germline CDR1 SGHDN, CDR2 FVKESK. V was pared by 1 base and J by 10 bases, with 19 bases between. The CDR3 DNA sequence: TGTGCCAGCAGCCAAGCATTGCGGACACCTGAAGGAGCTTTCTTT. As protein: CASSQALRTPEGAFF.

The chain links TRBV7-2 to TRBJ1-4, with D uncertain. This CDR3 comprises 18 residues. V gave up 0 bases and J gave up 14 bases, with 28 bases separating them. Germline values: CDR1 SGHTA, CDR2 FQGNSA. CDR3 in amino acids: CASSLAALSPTQDSRLFF. The CDR3 DNA reads as TGTGCCAGCAGCTTAGCGGCGCTTAGCCCTACCCAAGATAGTCGGCTGTTTTTT.

The rearrangement joins TRBV30 to TRBJ1-5; the D gene is possibly TRBD1 (5 bases). The ends were cut back, 2 bases at V and 5 bases at J, with 7 bases in the middle. CDR3 length: 12 amino acids. Germline CDR1 is GTSNPN and CDR2 is SVGIG (reference sequence). In DNA, the CDR3 is TGTGCCTGGAGTCCACAGGATCAGCCCCAGCATTTT. The encoded protein is CAWSPQDQPQHF.

The genes are TRBV28 and TRBJ1-2, with unresolved D. The germline V gene has CDR1 MDHEN and CDR2 SYDVKM. The length of the CDR3 is 15 residues. V lost 3 bases and J 7 bases, leaving 18 bases between the germline ends. The chain's CDR3 is CASSFQPSWETGYTF. The CDR3 DNA sequence: TGTGCCAGCAGTTTTCAACCCTCTTGGGAGACTGGCTACACCTTC.

There are a few counts of this clone. The V and J genes are TRBV7-2 and TRBJ1-2, with 7 bases fitting TRBD1. There are 16 residues in the CDR3. Per germline, CDR1 SGHTA and CDR2 FQGNSA. J lost 6 bases, V lost 1 base, and 11 bases had no gene match. In DNA, the CDR3 is TGTGCCAGCAGCTTAGGACCAATGACAGGGCCGAATGGCTACACCTTC. Translation: CASSLGPMTGPNGYTF.

The chain has TRBV19 and TRBJ1-3; D gene uncertain. This CDR3 is built from 15 residues. Trimming pared 2 bases from V and 0 bases from J, leaving 8 bases between. Per germline, CDR1 LNHDA and CDR2 SQIVND (reference sequence). The CDR3 DNA is TGTGCCAGTAGTATACAAAGGGACTCTGGAAACACCATATATTTT. Its protein product is CASSIQRDSGNTIYF.

The chain combines TRBV11-2 with TRBJ2-3; TRBD2 matches at 9 bases. Germline assignment: CDR1 SGHAT and CDR2 FQNNGV. With 2 bases clipped from V and 0 bases from J, the junction kept 9 bases outside the gene matches. The CDR3 loop spans 18 amino acids. Here the CDR3 reads CASSLMSSGRTSTDTQYF. The DNA for the CDR3 is TGTGCCAGCAGCTTAATGTCAAGCGGGAGGACTAGCACAGATACGCAGTATTTT.

There are a few counts of this clone. The chain combines TRBV19 with TRBJ1-4; D perhaps matches TRBD1 (6 bases). Germline-derived CDR1 and CDR2 are LNHDA and SQIVND (reference sequence). V lost 5 bases, J lost 2 bases, and 9 bases lay in between. The length of the CDR3 is 14 residues. CDR3 sequence: CASSLQGTNEKLFF. The DNA of the CDR3 is TGTGCCAGTAGTCTTCAGGGGACTAATGAAAAACTGTTTTTT. The whole variable domain, remainder taken from reference TRBV19 and TRBJ1-4, is DGGITQSPKYLFRKEGQNVTLSCEQNLNHDAMYWYRQDPGQGLRLIYYSQIVNDFQKGDIAEGYSVSREKKESFPLTVTSAQKNPTAFYLCASSLQGTNEKLFFGSGTQLSVL.

V is TRBV29-1 and J is TRBJ2-5, with TRBD1 identical over 7 bases. The CDR3 is 14 amino acids. The V segment lost 6 bases and the J segment 4 bases; nucleotides outside the gene matches: 11. Germline V CDR1 and CDR2: SQVTM, ANQGSEA. The CDR3 sequence is CSVREQGIGETQYF. The CDR3 DNA reads TGCAGCGTGAGGGAACAGGGGATCGGAGAGACCCAGTACTTC.

The rearrangement joins TRBV6-4 to TRBJ1-5, with D perhaps matching TRBD1 (6 bases). Germline V gene data show CDR1 as MRHNA and CDR2 as SNTAGT. V dropped 10 bases and J dropped 2 bases, with 12 bases sitting between them. The CDR3 runs 13 residues. The CDR3 sequence: CATGAVGNQPQHF. The CDR3 DNA follows: TGTGCCACGGGGGCCGTCGGCAATCAGCCCCAGCATTTT.

The rearrangement links TRBV6-5 to TRBJ2-3, with no clear D. The CDR3 is 13 residues long. The V end lost 0 bases, the J end lost 3 bases, and 4 bases lay between the germline ends. Germline loops: CDR1 MNHEY, CDR2 SVGAGI. The CDR3 loop reads CASSYSGTDTQYF. CDR3 in DNA: TGTGCCAGCAGTTACTCGGGAACAGATACGCAGTATTTT.

The chain links TRBV6-6 to TRBJ1-4, with TRBD1 as a possible D gene (6 bases). Germline V lookup: CDR1 MNHNY, CDR2 SVGAGI (reference sequence). The length of the CDR3 is 15 residues. V shed 7 bases and J shed 3 bases, with 15 bases lying between them. The CDR3 sequence: CASTYSGVPNEKLFF. The CDR3 nucleotides are TGTGCCAGCACCTACTCAGGGGTACCTAATGAAAAACTGTTTTTT.

The gene calls are TRBV2 and TRBJ2-5; unclear D gene. Germline CDR1 reads SNHLY; CDR2 reads FYNNEI. The CDR3 spans 15 residues. Between the trimmed V and J ends, which lost 4 bases and 5 bases, there was a span of 17 bases. The CDR3 DNA reads TGTGCCAGCAGTGTATTAGGCCCCGGTCGCGAGACCCAGTACTTC. It translates to CASSVLGPGRETQYF.

This rearrangement joins TRBV9 to TRBJ1-1; D remains unclear. Germline V gene sequence: CDR1 SGDLS, CDR2 YYNGEE. This CDR3 spans 13 amino acids. Trimming removed 3 bases at V and 1 base at J, with 7 bases between. The DNA for the CDR3 is TGTGCCAGCAGCGCCCTAGAGAACACTGAAGCTTTCTTT. Its translation is CASSALENTEAFF.

The rearrangement links TRBV6-1 to TRBJ2-5; TRBD1 is a possible D gene (6 bases). The last part of the DNA fits TRBJ2-7 better; the J call may be wrong. The length of the CDR3 is 17 residues. The V gene's germline CDR1 is MNHNS and CDR2 SASEGT. The DNA for the CDR3 is TGTGCCAGCAGTGAAGTGACCGGGACAACAAGACCCTACGAGCAGTACTTC. It translates to CASSEVTGTTRPYEQYF.

The genes are TRBV19 and TRBJ2-5, with D uncertain. V was cut by 3 bases and J by 4 bases, with 9 bases left in between. The CDR3 is 13 amino acids. CDR1 is LNHDA and CDR2 is SQIVND in the germline V gene (reference sequence). Here the CDR3 DNA reads TGTGCCAGTAGTATGACCGTCGGAGAGACCCAGTACTTC. It codes for CASSMTVGETQYF.

The genes are TRBV19 and TRBJ1-1; no firm D call. V shed 5 bases and J shed 1 base, with 8 bases lying between them. CDR1 and CDR2 from the germline V gene are LNHDA and SQIVND (reference sequence). The CDR3 runs 13 residues. The CDR3 reads CASSEGPNTEAFF. For the CDR3, the DNA is TGTGCCAGTAGTGAAGGACCGAACACTGAAGCTTTCTTT.

This chain connects TRBV4-3 to TRBJ1-1; D perhaps matches TRBD1 (6 bases). Germline V CDR1 and CDR2: LGHNA, YSLEER. The CDR3 runs to 14 residues. V lost 4 bases and J 0 bases, leaving 9 bases between the germline ends. CDR3 sequence: CASSRGQMNTEAFF. CDR3 in DNA: TGCGCCAGCAGCCGTGGACAGATGAACACTGAAGCTTTCTTT.